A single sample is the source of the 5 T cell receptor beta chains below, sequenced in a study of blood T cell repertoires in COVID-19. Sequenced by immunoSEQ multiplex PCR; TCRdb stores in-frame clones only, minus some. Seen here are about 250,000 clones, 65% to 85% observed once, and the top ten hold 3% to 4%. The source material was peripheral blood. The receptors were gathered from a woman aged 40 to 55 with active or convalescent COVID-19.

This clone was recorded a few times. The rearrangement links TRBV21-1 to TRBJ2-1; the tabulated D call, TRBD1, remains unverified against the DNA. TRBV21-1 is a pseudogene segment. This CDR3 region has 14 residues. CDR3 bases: TGTGCCAGCAGCAAACCGAGGGGGCACGATGAGCAGTTCTTC. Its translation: CASSKPRGHDEQFF.

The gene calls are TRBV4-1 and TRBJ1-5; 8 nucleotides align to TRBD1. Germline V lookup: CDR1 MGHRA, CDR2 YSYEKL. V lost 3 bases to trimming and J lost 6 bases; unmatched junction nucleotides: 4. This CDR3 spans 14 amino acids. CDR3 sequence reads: CASSQTDRGQPQHF. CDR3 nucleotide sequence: TGCGCCAGCAGCCAGACAGACAGGGGTCAGCCCCAGCATTTT.

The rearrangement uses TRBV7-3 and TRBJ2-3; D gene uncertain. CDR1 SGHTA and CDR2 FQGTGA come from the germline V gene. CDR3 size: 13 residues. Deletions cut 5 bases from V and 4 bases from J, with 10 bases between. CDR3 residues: CASSPLPADTQYF. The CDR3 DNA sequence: TGTGCCAGCAGCCCCCTCCCCGCAGATACGCAGTATTTT.

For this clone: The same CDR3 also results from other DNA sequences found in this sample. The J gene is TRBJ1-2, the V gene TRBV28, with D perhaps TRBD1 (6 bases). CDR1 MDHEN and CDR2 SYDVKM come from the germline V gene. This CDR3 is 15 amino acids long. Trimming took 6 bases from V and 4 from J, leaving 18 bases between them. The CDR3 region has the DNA TGTGCCAGCAGCCCCGGAGGGGGGGGCGTCTATGGCTACACCTTC. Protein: CASSPGGGGVYGYTF.

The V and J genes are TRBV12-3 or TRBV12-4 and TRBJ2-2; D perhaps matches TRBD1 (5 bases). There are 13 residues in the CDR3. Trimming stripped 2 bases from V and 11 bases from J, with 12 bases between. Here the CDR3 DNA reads TGTGCCAGCAGTTTAACCAGACAGAATGAGCTGTTTTTT. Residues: CASSLTRQNELFF.